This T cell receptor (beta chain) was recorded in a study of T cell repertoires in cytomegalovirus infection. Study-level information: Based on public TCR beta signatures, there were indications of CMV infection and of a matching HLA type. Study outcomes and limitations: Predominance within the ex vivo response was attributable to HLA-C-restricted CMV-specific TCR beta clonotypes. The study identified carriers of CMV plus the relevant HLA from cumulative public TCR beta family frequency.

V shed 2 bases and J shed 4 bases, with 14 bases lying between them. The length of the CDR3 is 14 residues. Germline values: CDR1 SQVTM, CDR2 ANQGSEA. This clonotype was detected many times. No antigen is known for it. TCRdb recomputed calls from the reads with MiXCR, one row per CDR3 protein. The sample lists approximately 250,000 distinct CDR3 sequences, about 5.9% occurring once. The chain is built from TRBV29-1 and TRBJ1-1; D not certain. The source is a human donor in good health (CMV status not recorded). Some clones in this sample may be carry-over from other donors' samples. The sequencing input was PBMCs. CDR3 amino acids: CSVEQRRVGTEAFF. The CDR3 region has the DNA TGCAGCGTTGAACAGCGGAGGGTCGGCACTGAAGCTTTCTTT.